The entry below gives a single T cell receptor beta chain sequence along with its context. Its target is not known. This CDR3 contains 11 residues. CDR1 and CDR2 from the germline V gene are SQVTM and ANQGSEA. V lost 4 bases and J 0 bases, leaving 3 bases between the germline ends. Sequenced by immunoSEQ multiplex PCR; TCRdb stores in-frame clones only, minus some. Of more than 140,000 clones in the sample, around 89% were seen once. This specimen belongs to a study of T cell responses to AZD1222 COVID-19 vaccine. Study results and limitations: Spike was spanned by vaccine-associated CD4 TCRs, with dominance at 160-218 and 743-854.

This chain joins TRBV29-1 and TRBJ1-1, with D uncertain. This specimen was peripheral blood, taken on day 0 of MenACWY control vaccination. The TCR originated in an adult in good health. The CDR3 sequence: CSVVMNTEAFF. For the CDR3, the DNA is TGCAGCGTTGTAATGAACACTGAAGCTTTCTTT.